The entry below describes one T cell receptor beta chain. Its matching antigen is unknown. What was amplified from RNA transcripts were TCR beta CDR3 regions. TCR CDR3 regions were first amplified by RT-PCR with HTBI primers. TCRdb used MiXCR to reprocess the multiplex PCR reads, holding one entry per CDR3 protein. The sample has a few hundred thousand distinct CDR3 sequences; 13% to 15% are singletons. The data originate from a study of T cells in Graves' hyperthyroidism and ophthalmopathy. Patients aged 18 to 65 with hyperthyroidism were newly diagnosed, with duration under 2 months. The PBMCs had their origin in roughly 9.4 ml of fresh peripheral blood. Overall study findings and caveats: Expanded thyroid clonotypes (above 0.001) were mostly also found in blood.

The sequence was collected from a woman aged 18-29 years with Graves' hyperthyroidism. The sample was blood.

CDR3 sequence (DNA): TGTGCCAGCAGCCACAGACCCAGACAGACACTAGCGGGGCTCACAGATACGCAGTATTTT. As protein: CASSHRPRQTLAGLTDTQYF. The V call is TRBV3-1, the J call TRBJ2-3; 10 bases agree with TRBD2. This CDR3 comprises 20 residues. J was trimmed by 2 bases and V by 3 bases; bases with no gene match: 17. Germline CDR1 reads LGHDT; CDR2 reads YNNKEL (reference sequence).